This is a list of T cell receptor beta chains from one sample in a study of blood T cell repertoires in COVID-19. The table came from immunoSEQ multiplex PCR; TCRdb's copy has only in-frame clones and leaves some out. In the table there are over 90,000 clones, around 87% of which are singletons. The material sequenced was peripheral blood. The source is a human donor in a cohort sampled during active COVID-19. Both conserved end residues are part of each CDR3. The D gene is left open where the match is weak. Part of the rows lack a size; the others show once, few, many or a class for expanded clones.

j_gene	d_gene	abundance	v_gene	CDR3aa	CDR3nt
TRBJ1-5	-	-	TRBV13	CASSRGNQPQHF	TGTGCCAGCTCAAGGGGAAATCAGCCCCAGCATTTT
TRBJ2-7	-	-	TRBV2	CAIVGLTDYEQYF	TGTGCCATCGTGGGGCTAACTGACTACGAGCAGTACTTC
TRBJ1-1	-	-	TRBV14	CASSLQFSTEAFF	TGTGCCAGCAGCCTTCAGTTTTCCACTGAAGCTTTCTTT
TRBJ1-3	-	-	TRBV9	CASSTEPSGNTIYF	TGTGCCAGCAGCACAGAGCCCTCTGGAAACACCATATATTTT
TRBJ2-7	TRBD2	-	TRBV12-3/TRBV12-4	CASSQRTSDEQYF	TGTGCCAGCAGTCAACGTACTAGCGACGAGCAGTACTTC
TRBJ2-3	TRBD2	-	TRBV11-2	CASSWRGEPPYRTDTQYF	TGTGCCAGCAGCTGGCGGGGGGAGCCACCCTACCGCACAGATACGCAGTATTTT
TRBJ1-1	TRBD1	-	TRBV5-1	CASSWGTGVNTEAFF	TGCGCCAGCAGCTGGGGGACAGGAGTGAACACTGAAGCTTTCTTT
TRBJ2-3	TRBD1	-	TRBV5-6	CASSFTGGRVNTQYF	TGTGCCAGCAGTTTCACAGGGGGGCGGGTAAATACGCAGTATTTT
TRBJ2-2	-	-	TRBV7-9	CVPRGFGELFF	TGTGTCCCTCGGGGGTTCGGGGAGCTGTTTTTT
TRBJ2-1	-	-	TRBV5-1	CASSLGQTSSNEQFF	TGCGCCAGCAGCTTGGGACAAACCTCCTCAAATGAGCAGTTCTTC
TRBJ2-7	-	-	TRBV25-1	CASSESFEQYF	TGTGCCAGCAGTGAATCGTTCGAGCAGTACTTC
TRBJ1-1	TRBD1	-	TRBV5-1	CASSLGGQGRTEAFF	TGCGCCAGCAGCTTGGGAGGACAGGGGAGGACTGAAGCTTTCTTT
TRBJ2-3	-	-	TRBV6-5	CASSYTDTDTQYF	TGTGCCAGCAGTTATACAGACACAGATACGCAGTATTTT
TRBJ2-1	-	-	TRBV21-1	CASSTYLVF	TGTGCCAGCAGCACCTACCTCGTCTTC
TRBJ2-1	-	once	TRBV27	CASSLTGGQNEQFF	TGTGCCAGCAGTTTAACGGGGGGACAAAATGAGCAGTTCTTC
TRBJ1-2	TRBD1	once	TRBV19	CASSIDYRGLGYGYTF	TGTGCCAGTAGTATCGATTACAGGGGGCTTGGCTATGGCTACACCTTC
TRBJ1-1	-	-	TRBV19	CASTDRNTEAFF	TGTGCCAGCACGGACAGAAACACTGAAGCTTTCTTT
TRBJ1-6	-	-	TRBV7-6	CASSLEAHSPLHF	TGTGCCAGCAGCTTAGAAGCCCATAGCCCCCTCCACTTT
TRBJ1-2	-	-	TRBV6-5	CASRPVGHGPGYTF	TGTGCCAGCAGGCCGGTTGGGCATGGGCCTGGCTACACCTTC
TRBJ2-7	TRBD1	-	TRBV4-1	CASSRGTVSSYEQYF	TGCGCCAGCAGCCGAGGGACAGTTAGCTCCTACGAGCAGTACTTC
TRBJ1-1	-	-	TRBV2	CASRGADWARINTEAFF	TGTGCCAGCAGGGGGGCTGACTGGGCCCGGATCAACACTGAAGCTTTCTTT
TRBJ2-1	-	-	TRBV15	CATSRDRNEQFF	TGTGCCACCAGCAGAGATCGGAATGAGCAGTTCTTC
TRBJ2-3	-	-	TRBV9	CASSVGQADTQYF	TGTGCCAGCAGCGTAGGTCAAGCGGATACGCAGTATTTT
TRBJ2-3	-	-	TRBV7-6	CASSLQWTDTQYF	TGTGCCAGCAGCTTGCAGTGGACAGATACGCAGTATTTT
TRBJ2-7	TRBD2	-	TRBV5-8	CASSPGGGPATLQYF	TGTGCCAGCAGCCCCGGCGGGGGGCCAGCTACGCTGCAGTACTTC
TRBJ1-6	-	-	TRBV7-9	CASSLFRDSYNSPLHF	TGTGCCAGCAGCTTATTCAGGGACTCCTATAATTCACCCCTCCACTTT
TRBJ1-5	TRBD1	-	TRBV2	CASSVGQGPRNQPQHF	TGTGCCAGCAGTGTGGGACAGGGGCCCCGCAATCAGCCCCAGCATTTT
TRBJ1-5	-	once	TRBV7-8	CASSLYGRVNQPQHF	TGTGCCAGCAGCTTATACGGCAGGGTCAATCAGCCCCAGCATTTT
TRBJ1-1	-	-	TRBV12-3/TRBV12-4	CASSLGGNTEAFF	TGTGCCAGCAGTTTAGGAGGGAACACTGAAGCTTTCTTT
TRBJ1-1	-	-	TRBV18	CASSPLDGVGTEAFF	TGTGCCAGCTCACCCTTGGACGGGGTCGGCACTGAAGCTTTCTTT
TRBJ2-5	-	-	TRBV7-2	CASSPLFVRGTQETQYF	TGTGCCAGCAGCCCCCTCTTTGTGCGGGGGACACAAGAGACCCAGTACTTC
TRBJ1-5	-	-	TRBV19	CASTGESYSNQPQHF	TGTGCCAGTACAGGGGAGTCATATAGCAATCAGCCCCAGCATTTT
TRBJ2-7	TRBD1	-	TRBV12-3/TRBV12-4	CASSRQGYEQYF	TGTGCCAGCAGTAGACAGGGCTACGAGCAGTACTTC
TRBJ1-4	-	-	TRBV25-1	CASSEWAEINEKLFF	TGTGCCAGCAGTGAATGGGCCGAGATTAATGAAAAACTGTTTTTT
TRBJ2-7	-	once	TRBV9	CASSISDSYEQYF	TGTGCCAGCAGCATTAGCGACTCCTACGAGCAGTACTTC
TRBJ1-1	-	-	TRBV27	CASRRPGQNTEAFF	TGTGCCAGCAGAAGACCAGGGCAGAACACTGAAGCTTTCTTT
TRBJ2-7	-	once	TRBV3-1/TRBV3-2	CASSQVVGGRSYEQYF	TGTGCCAGCAGCCAAGTCGTCGGGGGGCGCTCCTACGAGCAGTACTTC
TRBJ1-1	-	-	TRBV4-1	CASSQDEVTEAFF	TGCGCCAGCAGCCAAGATGAGGTTACTGAAGCTTTCTTT
TRBJ1-4	TRBD1	-	TRBV2	CASSGQGTNEKLFF	TGTGCCAGCAGTGGACAGGGGACTAATGAAAAACTGTTTTTT
TRBJ1-1	-	-	TRBV5-6	CASSSKTGNTEAFF	TGTGCCAGCAGCTCGAAGACAGGAAACACTGAAGCTTTCTTT
TRBJ2-3	TRBD2	-	TRBV3-1/TRBV3-2	CASGLAVMDTQYF	TGTGCCAGCGGACTAGCGGTAATGGATACGCAGTATTTT
TRBJ1-4	-	-	TRBV7-8	CASSLASNNRNEKLFF	TGTGCCAGCAGCTTAGCGTCCAACAACCGTAATGAAAAACTGTTTTTT
TRBJ2-3	TRBD1	-	TRBV5-8	CASSAGTGGSFTDTQYF	TGTGCCAGCAGCGCCGGGACAGGAGGCTCTTTCACAGATACGCAGTATTTT
TRBJ2-4	-	-	TRBV4-1	CASSQGPGAKNIQYF	TGCGCCAGCAGCCAAGGGCCCGGGGCCAAAAACATTCAGTACTTC
TRBJ1-5	-	-	TRBV4-2	CASSQVGGQPQHF	TGTGCCAGCAGCCAAGTTGGAGGACAGCCCCAGCATTTT
TRBJ1-6	TRBD1	-	TRBV19	CASREPGQTNSPLHF	TGTGCCAGTAGAGAGCCGGGACAGACGAATTCACCCCTCCACTTT
TRBJ2-3	TRBD2	-	TRBV9	CASSVGQSGSRTDTQYF	TGTGCCAGCAGCGTAGGCCAGAGCGGGAGCCGCACAGATACGCAGTATTTT
TRBJ1-4	-	-	TRBV28	CASSLGGFVDEKLFF	TGTGCCAGCAGTTTAGGAGGTTTTGTGGATGAAAAACTGTTTTTT
TRBJ1-2	-	few	TRBV28	CASTEEFNYGYTF	TGTGCCAGCACCGAGGAGTTCAACTATGGCTACACCTTC
TRBJ2-1	TRBD1	once	TRBV9	CASSVAGQGYNEQFF	TGTGCCAGCAGCGTAGCGGGACAGGGGTACAATGAGCAGTTCTTC
TRBJ1-1	TRBD1	-	TRBV13	CASSLARDRRNTEAFF	TGTGCCAGCAGCTTAGCCCGGGACAGGCGGAACACTGAAGCTTTCTTT
TRBJ2-7	-	-	TRBV27	CASRGGGGEQYF	TGTGCCAGCAGGGGGGGTGGGGGCGAGCAGTACTTC
TRBJ1-6	TRBD1	-	TRBV9	CASSEDRAQNSPLHF	TGTGCCAGCAGCGAAGACAGGGCCCAAAATTCACCCCTCCACTTT
TRBJ2-7	-	few	TRBV13	CASSLPSSDTTYEQYF	TGTGCCAGCAGCCTGCCATCCTCGGACACAACCTACGAGCAGTACTTC
TRBJ1-1	-	-	TRBV11-2	CASSSGGLGTEAFF	TGTGCCAGCAGCAGCGGGGGGCTGGGCACTGAAGCTTTCTTT
TRBJ2-2	TRBD2	once	TRBV3-1/TRBV3-2	CASSQMIQRGGPPTGELFF	TGTGCCAGCAGCCAAATGATACAGCGGGGGGGCCCCCCCACCGGGGAGCTGTTTTTT
TRBJ2-7	TRBD2	-	TRBV5-1	CASSWGGTEPYEQYF	TGCGCCAGCAGCTGGGGGGGGACCGAACCCTACGAGCAGTACTTC
TRBJ2-7	-	-	TRBV30	CAQTAETSGSYEQYF	TGTGCTCAAACGGCGGAGACATCGGGGTCCTACGAGCAGTACTTC
TRBJ1-1	-	-	TRBV5-4	CASSFQGQTEAFF	TGTGCCAGCAGCTTCCAGGGTCAGACTGAAGCTTTCTTT